This T cell receptor beta chain was obtained from a study of T cell responses to AZD1222 COVID-19 vaccine. Measured with immunoSEQ multiplex PCR; TCRdb has only the in-frame clones, and not every one. The sample shows under 150,000 clones, under 95% of them seen only once. This sequence originates from an adult in good health. The sequencing here drew on peripheral blood, taken on day 0 of AZD1222 vaccination.

This CDR3 is CAWSVLAGGPRETQYF. DNA for the CDR3: TGTGCCTGGAGTGTTCTAGCGGGAGGGCCGCGGGAGACCCAGTACTTC. This sequence joins TRBV30 and TRBJ2-5, with 12 positions matching TRBD2. The V gene end was trimmed by 0 bases and the J gene end by 5 bases; junction bases not matched to a gene: 7. Germline V lookup: CDR1 GTSNPN, CDR2 SVGIG (reference sequence). The CDR3 is 16 amino acids. The complete variable domain, with remaining parts taken from reference TRBV30 and TRBJ2-5, reads SQTIHQWPATLVQPVGSPLSLECTVEGTSNPNLYWYRQAAGRGLQLLFYSVGIGQISSEVPQNLSASRPQDRQFILSSKKLLLSDSGFYLCAWSVLAGGPRETQYFGPGTRLLVL.